The next 5 T cell receptor beta chains were all read from a single sample in a study of T cell changes during pregnancy in multiple sclerosis. Profiling relied on immunoSEQ multiplex PCR, and the TCRdb table lists in-frame clones only, not all of them. The sample carries tens of thousands of clones, approximately 92% recorded once. The sequencing used CD8+ T cells from peripheral blood mononuclear cells, collected before pregnancy. These receptors were obtained from a female donor with multiple sclerosis, enrolled in a pregnancy study.

This chain links TRBV5-4 with TRBJ1-1; 7 nucleotides line up with TRBD1. The ends lost 4 bases at V and 6 bases at J; junction bases unmatched: 9. CDR3 length: 14 residues. Per the germline V gene, CDR1 is SGHNT and CDR2 is YYREEE (reference sequence). The CDR3 here is CASSLTTGSPEAFF. CDR3 nucleotide sequence: TGTGCCAGCAGCCTGACGACAGGGTCCCCTGAAGCTTTCTTT.

This chain connects TRBV7-2 to TRBJ1-4; D is ambiguous. V was clipped by 5 bases and J by 0 bases, with 13 bases between them. The length of the CDR3 is 16 residues. Germline CDR1 reads SGHTA; CDR2 reads FQGNSA. This chain's CDR3 is CASSDSSGTTNEKLFF. Here the CDR3 DNA reads TGTGCCAGCAGCGACTCCAGCGGGACAACTAATGAAAAACTGTTTTTT.

The chain employs TRBV19 and TRBJ2-3; possibly TRBD1 for D (6 bases). This CDR3 is 16 amino acids long. V shed 1 base and J shed 0 bases, with 11 bases lying between them. From germline, CDR1 is LNHDA and CDR2 SQIVND (reference sequence). The DNA for the CDR3 is TGTGCCAGTAGTATAGCGCCAGGGGCGAGCACAGATACGCAGTATTTT. Amino acids: CASSIAPGASTDTQYF.

The chain uses TRBV5-4 and TRBJ1-6; TRBD1 might be the D (5 bases). Trimming removed 4 bases at V and 10 bases at J, with 9 bases between. The CDR3 length is 12 residues. Germline V gene data show CDR1 as SGHNT and CDR2 as YYREEE (reference sequence). Written as DNA, the CDR3 is TGTGCCAGCAGCCCGGGGGGGTCACCCCTCCACTTT. Residues: CASSPGGSPLHF.

This rearrangement joins TRBV6-1 to TRBJ2-3; 11 bases align to TRBD2. Germline CDR1 is MNHNS and CDR2 is SASEGT. The CDR3 covers 18 residues. Trimming at V came to 4 bases and at J to 2 bases, leaving 11 bases not matched to a gene. The DNA for the CDR3 is TGTGCCAGCAGTGGAGTTTGGACTAGCGGGCCCTCCACAGATACGCAGTATTTT. Translation gives CASSGVWTSGPSTDTQYF.